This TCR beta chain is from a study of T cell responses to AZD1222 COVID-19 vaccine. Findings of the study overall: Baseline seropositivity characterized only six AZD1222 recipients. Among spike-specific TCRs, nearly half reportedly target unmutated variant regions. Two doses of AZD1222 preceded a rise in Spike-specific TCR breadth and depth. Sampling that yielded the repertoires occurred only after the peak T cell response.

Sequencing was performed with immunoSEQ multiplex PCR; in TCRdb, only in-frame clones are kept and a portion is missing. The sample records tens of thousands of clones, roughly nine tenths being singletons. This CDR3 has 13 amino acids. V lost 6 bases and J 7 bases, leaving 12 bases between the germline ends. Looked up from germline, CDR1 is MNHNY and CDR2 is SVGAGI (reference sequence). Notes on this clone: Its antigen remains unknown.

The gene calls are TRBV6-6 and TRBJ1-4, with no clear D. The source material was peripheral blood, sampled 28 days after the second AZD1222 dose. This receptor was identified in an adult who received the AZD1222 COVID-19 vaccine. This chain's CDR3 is CASSPAQREKLFF. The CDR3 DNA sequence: TGTGCCAGCAGCCCGGCCCAACGTGAAAAACTGTTTTTT.